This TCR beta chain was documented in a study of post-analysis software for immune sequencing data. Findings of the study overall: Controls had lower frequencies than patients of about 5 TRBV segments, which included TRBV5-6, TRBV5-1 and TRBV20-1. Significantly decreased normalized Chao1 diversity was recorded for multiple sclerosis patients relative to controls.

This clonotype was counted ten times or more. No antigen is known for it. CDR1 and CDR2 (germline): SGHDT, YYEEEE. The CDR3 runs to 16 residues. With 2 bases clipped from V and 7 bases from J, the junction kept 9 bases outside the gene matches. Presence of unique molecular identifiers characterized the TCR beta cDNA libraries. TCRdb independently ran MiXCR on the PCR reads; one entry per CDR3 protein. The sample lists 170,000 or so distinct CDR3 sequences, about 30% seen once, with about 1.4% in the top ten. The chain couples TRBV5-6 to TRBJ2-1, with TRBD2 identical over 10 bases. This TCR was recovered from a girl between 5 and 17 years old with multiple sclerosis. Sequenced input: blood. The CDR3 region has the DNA TGTGCCAGCAGCTTAGTAAATAGCGGGAGGATGAATGAGCAGTTCTTC. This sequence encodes CASSLVNSGRMNEQFF.